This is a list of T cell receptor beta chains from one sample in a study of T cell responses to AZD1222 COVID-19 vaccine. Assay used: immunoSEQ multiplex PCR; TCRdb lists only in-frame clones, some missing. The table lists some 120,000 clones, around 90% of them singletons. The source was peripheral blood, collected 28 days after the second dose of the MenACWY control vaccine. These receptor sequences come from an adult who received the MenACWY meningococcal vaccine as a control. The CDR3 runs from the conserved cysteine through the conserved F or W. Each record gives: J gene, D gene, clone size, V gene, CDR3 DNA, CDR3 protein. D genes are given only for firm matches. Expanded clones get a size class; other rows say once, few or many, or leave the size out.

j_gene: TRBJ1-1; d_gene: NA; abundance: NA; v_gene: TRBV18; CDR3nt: TGTGCCAGCTCACCACCCCCAGGGACGAACACTGAAGCTTTCTTT; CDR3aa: CASSPPPGTNTEAFF
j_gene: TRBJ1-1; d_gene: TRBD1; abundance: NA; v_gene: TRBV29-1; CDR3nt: TGCAGCGCCACACCGGGACAGGGGGTGAACACTGAAGCTTTCTTT; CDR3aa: CSATPGQGVNTEAFF
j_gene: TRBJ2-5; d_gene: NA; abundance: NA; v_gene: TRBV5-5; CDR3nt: TGTGCCAGCAGCTTGGTTATAGCATCTCAACAAGAGACCCAGTACTTC; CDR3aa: CASSLVIASQQETQYF
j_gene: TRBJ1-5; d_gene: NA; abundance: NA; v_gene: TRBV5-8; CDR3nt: TGTGCCAGCAGCTTGGGGATTAATCAGCCCCAGCATTTT; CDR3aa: CASSLGINQPQHF
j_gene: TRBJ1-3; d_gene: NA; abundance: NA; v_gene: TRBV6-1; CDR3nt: TGTGCCAGCAGTGAAAGCAGCAGGGTCCCTGGAAACACCATATATTTT; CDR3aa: CASSESSRVPGNTIYF
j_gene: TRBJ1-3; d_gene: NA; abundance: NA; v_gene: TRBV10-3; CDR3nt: TGTGTCATCCCCGGCGCGGGGGTCGGAAACACCATATATTTT; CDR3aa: CVIPGAGVGNTIYF
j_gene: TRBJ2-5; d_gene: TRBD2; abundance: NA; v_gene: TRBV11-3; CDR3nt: TGTGCCAGCAGCTTACGGGGACTAGCGGGGACCCAAGAGACCCAGTACTTC; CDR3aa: CASSLRGLAGTQETQYF
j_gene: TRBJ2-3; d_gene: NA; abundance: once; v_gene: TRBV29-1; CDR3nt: TGCAGCGCATGGGACAGCACAGATACGCAGTATTTT; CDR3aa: CSAWDSTDTQYF
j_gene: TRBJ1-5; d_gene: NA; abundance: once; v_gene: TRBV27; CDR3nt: TGTGCCAGCAGTCCGCAGGGGTATAGCAATCAGCCCCAGCATTTT; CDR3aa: CASSPQGYSNQPQHF
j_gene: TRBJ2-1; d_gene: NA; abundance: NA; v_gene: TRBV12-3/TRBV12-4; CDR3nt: TGTGCCAGCATCGGGGAATACAATGAGCAGTTCTTC; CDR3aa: CASIGEYNEQFF
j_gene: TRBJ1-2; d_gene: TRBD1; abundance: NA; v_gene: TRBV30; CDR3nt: TGTGCCTGGAATCCAGGGGGGGTTGGCTACACCTTC; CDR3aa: CAWNPGGVGYTF
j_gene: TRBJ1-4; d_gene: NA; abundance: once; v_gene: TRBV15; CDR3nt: TGTGCCACCAGCAGAGATGACGAAAAACTGTTTTTT; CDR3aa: CATSRDDEKLFF
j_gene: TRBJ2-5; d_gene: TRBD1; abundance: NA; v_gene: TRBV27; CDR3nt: TGTGCCAGCAGTAGACAGGGGGAGACCCAGTACTTC; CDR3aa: CASSRQGETQYF
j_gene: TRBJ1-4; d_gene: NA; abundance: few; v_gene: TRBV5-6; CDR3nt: TGTGCCAGCAGCTTGGGACTAGGTAATGAAAAACTGTTTTTT; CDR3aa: CASSLGLGNEKLFF
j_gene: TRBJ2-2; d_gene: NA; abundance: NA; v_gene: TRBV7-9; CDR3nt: TGTGCCAGCAGCTTAGTAAGGAATGCCGGGGAGCTGTTTTTT; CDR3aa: CASSLVRNAGELFF
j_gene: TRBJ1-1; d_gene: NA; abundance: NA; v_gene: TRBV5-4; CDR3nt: TGTGCCAGCAGCTTGGGGCAGGGGCTCACTGAAGCTTTCTTT; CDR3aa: CASSLGQGLTEAFF
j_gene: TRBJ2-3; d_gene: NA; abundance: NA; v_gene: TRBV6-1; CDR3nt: TGTGCCAGCAGTGAACTAGTGGGCACAGATACGCAGTATTTT; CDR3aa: CASSELVGTDTQYF
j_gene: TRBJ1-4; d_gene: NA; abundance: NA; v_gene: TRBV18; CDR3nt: TGTGCCAGCTCAGGAGTATCACAGGGAGGTGAAAAACTGTTTTTT; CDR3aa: CASSGVSQGGEKLFF
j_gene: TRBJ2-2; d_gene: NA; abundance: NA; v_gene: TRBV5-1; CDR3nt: TGCGCCAGCAGCTTGCGCGGGAACACCGGGGAGCTGTTTTTT; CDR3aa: CASSLRGNTGELFF
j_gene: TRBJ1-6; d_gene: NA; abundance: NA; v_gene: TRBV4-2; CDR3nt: TGTGCCAGCAGCCCGGAAGGTAATTCACCCCTCCACTTT; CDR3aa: CASSPEGNSPLHF